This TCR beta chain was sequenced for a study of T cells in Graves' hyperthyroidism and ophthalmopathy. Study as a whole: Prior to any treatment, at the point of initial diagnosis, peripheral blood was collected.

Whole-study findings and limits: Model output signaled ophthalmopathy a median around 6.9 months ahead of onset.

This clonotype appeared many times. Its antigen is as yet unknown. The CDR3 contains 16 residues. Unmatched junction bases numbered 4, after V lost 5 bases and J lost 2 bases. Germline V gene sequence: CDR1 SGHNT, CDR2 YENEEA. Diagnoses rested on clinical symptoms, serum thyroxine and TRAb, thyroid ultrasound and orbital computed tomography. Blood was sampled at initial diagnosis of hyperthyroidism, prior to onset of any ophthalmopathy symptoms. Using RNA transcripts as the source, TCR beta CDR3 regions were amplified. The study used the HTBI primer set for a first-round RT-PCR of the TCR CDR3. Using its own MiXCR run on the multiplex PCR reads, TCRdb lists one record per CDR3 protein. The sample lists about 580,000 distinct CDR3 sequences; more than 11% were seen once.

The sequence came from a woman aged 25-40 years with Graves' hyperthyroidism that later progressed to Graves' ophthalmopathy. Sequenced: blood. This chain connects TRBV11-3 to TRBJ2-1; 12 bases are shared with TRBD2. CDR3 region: CASSVPSGRAYNEQFF. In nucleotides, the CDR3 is TGTGCCAGCAGCGTTCCTAGCGGGAGGGCCTACAATGAGCAGTTCTTC.